Listed below are T cell receptor beta chains from one sample, sequenced in a study of T cells expressing NK-cell markers. TCRdb reanalyzed the 5' RACE reads and collapses them to one entry per CDR3 protein, without DNA. The listing records 400,000 to 500,000 distinct CDR3 sequences. The sequenced material came from blood T cells: a sorted CD56 or NKG2C T cell subset, CD4+ or CD8+ T cells, or bulk PBMC T cells (not recorded which). The receptors stem from a woman between 18 and 69 years old in good health. The CDR3 runs from the conserved cysteine through the conserved F or W. Each record gives: CDR3 length, V gene, J gene, CDR3 protein.

len: 15
v_gene: TRBV20-1
j_gene: TRBJ2-1
CDR3aa: CSASAGTGGFNEQFF

len: 19
v_gene: TRBV4-3
j_gene: TRBJ2-7
CDR3aa: CASSQEALGRGRAPYEQYF

len: 21
v_gene: TRBV9
j_gene: TRBJ2-1
CDR3aa: CASSGSRLGQGSSSSYNEQFF

len: 16
v_gene: TRBV29-1
j_gene: TRBJ2-3
CDR3aa: CSARGRVTSSTDTQYF

len: 14
v_gene: TRBV5-1
j_gene: TRBJ2-5
CDR3aa: CASSLPGTPETQYF

len: 14
v_gene: TRBV15
j_gene: TRBJ2-5
CDR3aa: CATSRDRGEETQYF

len: 13
v_gene: TRBV20-1
j_gene: TRBJ1-1
CDR3aa: CSASTGDYTEAFF

len: 14
v_gene: TRBV6-2/TRBV6-3
j_gene: TRBJ2-7
CDR3aa: CASRYEGPDYEQYF

len: 17
v_gene: TRBV5-1
j_gene: TRBJ1-1
CDR3aa: CASSSLISRGRSTEAFF

len: 16
v_gene: TRBV5-1
j_gene: TRBJ2-1
CDR3aa: CASRPHPSGSRNEQFF

len: 12
v_gene: TRBV29-1
j_gene: TRBJ2-3
CDR3aa: CSVDAGTDTQYF

len: 15
v_gene: TRBV12-3/TRBV12-4
j_gene: TRBJ2-5
CDR3aa: CASSPFGGGRETQYF

len: 16
v_gene: TRBV6-1
j_gene: TRBJ2-3
CDR3aa: CASRDRVSKPQDTQYF

len: 15
v_gene: TRBV7-3
j_gene: TRBJ1-1
CDR3aa: CASSLYPGLNTEAFF

len: 16
v_gene: TRBV19
j_gene: TRBJ2-1
CDR3aa: CASSPKTRTSYNEQFF